Included here is one T cell receptor beta chain sequence, with context. The antigen it binds to is not known. No qualities accompany the bases; no much larger clone lies one base away. RNA was extracted using the RNeasy kit, and roughly 0.5 to 1 microgram was reverse transcribed with random hexamers. TCR beta CDR3 regions were amplified with the immunoSEQ multiplex PCR assay covering 54 Vbeta and 13 Jbeta segments. Bias from PCR amplification was corrected by using a synthetic template baseline for primer optimization and for computational correction. Under the source paper's analysis protocol: Reads were assigned to V, D and J genes according to IMGT and analyzed in immunoSEQ Analyzer, with only productive sequences retained. Clonality was computed as one minus Shannon entropy normalized by log2 of the number of productive unique sequences. For each patient and control, public and private clones were evaluated within the 100 most prevalent clones. Susac-specific clones were defined as absent from healthy and MS cohorts, some 1,000 published viral clones and other ImmuneACCESS disease sequences. TCRdb handled the public reads itself, with Q25 trimming in fastp and clone calling in MiXCR, and kept productive beta chains. Each CDR3 protein appears once, grouped with its most common genes and DNA. TCRdb's processing, not the authors', yielded these V and J calls. The table for this sample lists tens of thousands of distinct CDR3 sequences; over 95% of them were counted only once. The ten largest clonotypes hold over 0.09% of the sample.

The CDR3 numbers 16 residues from cysteine through phenylalanine. Only the CDR3 DNA is retained, 48 bases long and in frame from the first base. Trimmed from V: 3 bases; trimmed from J: 0 bases; junction bases lacking a gene match: 4. High-throughput TCR beta sequencing profiled peripheral blood CD8+ and CD4+ T cells from healthy donors, Susac syndrome patients and multiple sclerosis patients. Treatment-naive patients with stable or active relapsing-remitting disease fulfilling revised McDonald criteria were used as multiple sclerosis controls. CD8+ TEMRA cells were enriched by FACS, while bulk CD8+ and CD4+ T cells were purified by magnetic negative isolation. Blood was drawn into EDTA tubes, processed within 24 hours, and PBMCs were isolated by density gradient centrifugation. PBMCs destined for TCR sequencing were cryopreserved in liquid nitrogen and later thawed in a 37 °C water bath. Purity of sorted or isolated CD4+, CD8+ and CD8+ TEMRA cells was at least 90%.

This sample was included in a study of CD8 T cells in Susac syndrome (dated by TCRdb to between 2018 and 2021). For context, the study as a whole: Repertoire sequencing was used to test whether CD8+ T cell activation and differentiation in Susac syndrome was antigen driven. General study outcomes and caveats: The study acknowledged that relatively few individuals were included in the TCR sequencing and HLA analysis.

The sequenced material came from CD4+ T cells from PBMCs. This receptor was obtained from a human donor with multiple sclerosis. The sequence joins TRBV12-3 or TRBV12-4 to TRBJ1-5, and TRBD1 matches 8 of the central bases. The nucleotide sequence is given as TGTGCCAGCAGTTTGGGACAGGTGATTAGCAATCAGCCCCAGCATTTT. This encodes CASSLGQVISNQPQHF.